The 20 T cell receptor beta chains presented below share a single source sample, sequenced in a study of T-cell reconstitution after alpha-beta-depleted transplantation in children. The TCRbeta library was prepared with unique molecular identifiers. TCRdb recomputed calls from the PCR reads with MiXCR, one row per CDR3 protein. The profile shows around 200,000 distinct CDR3 sequences, about 9.5% of them singletons. The material sequenced was PBMCs from the stem cell graft donor, taken from the stem cell graft. These receptors were taken from a human donor who donated a stem cell graft to a child with acute lymphoblastic leukemia.

The chain's CDR3 is CASSGAGGALDEQFF. Written as DNA, the CDR3 is TGTGCCAGCAGCGGCGCAGGGGGTGCGCTGGATGAGCAGTTCTTC. The chain combines TRBV3-1 with TRBJ2-1; 7 nucleotides agree with TRBD1. The CDR3 extends over 15 amino acids. Germline CDR1 LGHDT, CDR2 YNNKEL (reference sequence). The trim removed 5 bases at V and 8 bases at J, leaving 12 bases unmatched.

This clonotype was counted at least ten times. The chain has TRBV27 and TRBJ2-7; possible D gene TRBD1, 6 bases. The CDR3 totals 14 residues. Deletions cut 3 bases from V and 6 bases from J, with 15 bases between. CDR1 and CDR2 from the germline V gene are MNHEY and SMNVEV (reference sequence). In DNA form, the CDR3 reads TGTGCCAGCAGTTTTTCCGGGACAATTCTCGAGCAGTACTTC. The encoded protein is CASSFSGTILEQYF.

The V and J genes are TRBV5-1 and TRBJ2-5; TRBD2 matches at 10 bases. The ends lost 4 bases at V and 1 base at J; junction bases unmatched: 4. The CDR3 sequence is 15 residues long. The germline V gene encodes CDR1 SGHRS and CDR2 YFSETQ. The CDR3 region has the DNA TGCGCCAGCAGCACCCAGCGGGGGGGCCAAGAGACCCAGTACTTC. Amino acid sequence: CASSTQRGGQETQYF.

This chain joins TRBV7-3 and TRBJ2-7; D is perhaps TRBD2 (6 bases). The germline V gene encodes CDR1 SGHTA and CDR2 FQGTGA. The CDR3 is made up of 14 amino acids. Trimming removed 1 base at V and 6 bases at J, with 13 bases between. CDR3 nucleotide sequence: TGTGCCAGCAGCTTAATGCAGGGAGGAGCCGAGCAGTACTTC. This codes for CASSLMQGGAEQYF.

This clonotype was recorded many times. This chain uses TRBV27 with TRBJ2-5; the match to TRBD1 covers 7 bases. The germline gives CDR1 MNHEY, CDR2 SMNVEV (reference sequence). The junction had 13 bases not matched to a gene; V was cut back by 6 bases and J by 3 bases. The CDR3 is made up of 16 amino acids. Here the CDR3 reads CASSGEGAGSEETQYF. CDR3 in DNA: TGTGCCAGCAGCGGAGAGGGGGCAGGGAGTGAAGAGACCCAGTACTTC.

In this sample, this clonotype turned up a few times. This chain joins TRBV12-3 or TRBV12-4 and TRBJ2-7, with D perhaps TRBD1 (5 bases). The germline V and J ends were trimmed by 5 bases and 1 base, with 9 bases remaining between them. This CDR3 spans 13 amino acids. CDR3 protein: CASSTPGSYEQYF. For the CDR3, the DNA is TGTGCCAGCAGTACCCCAGGGTCCTACGAGCAGTACTTC.

The chain links TRBV18 to TRBJ1-5; a weak D match, TRBD1 (5 bases). The CDR3 has 14 residues. From germline, CDR1 is KGHSH and CDR2 LQKENI. The V end lost 4 bases, the J end lost 0 bases, and 7 bases lay between the germline ends. In nucleotides, the CDR3 is TGTGCCAGCTCACAGGGGAATAGCAATCAGCCCCAGCATTTT. This translates into CASSQGNSNQPQHF.

This clonotype was seen a few times. The chain joins TRBV24-1 to TRBJ1-2, with no clear D. The CDR3 covers 14 residues. CDR1 and CDR2 (germline): KGHDR, SFDVKD. Trimming took 5 bases from V and 3 from J, leaving 12 bases between them. In DNA, the CDR3 is TGTGCCACCAGTGGAAGGGAGTGGGACTATGGCTACACCTTC. Protein product: CATSGREWDYGYTF.

This clonotype was found a few times. V gene TRBV14 combines with J gene TRBJ1-4; D not certain. Germline CDR1 reads SGHDN; CDR2 reads FVKESK. The V gene lost 4 bases and the J gene lost 4 bases, with 13 bases spanning the gap. The CDR3 has 15 amino acids. The CDR3 sequence: CASSLSVNDNEKLFF. CDR3 coding DNA: TGTGCCAGCAGCCTCAGCGTTAACGATAATGAAAAACTGTTTTTT.

The chain is built from TRBV20-1 and TRBJ2-5, with 8 nucleotides matching TRBD1. The CDR3 contains 13 residues. V lost 1 base to trimming and J lost 4 bases; unmatched junction nucleotides: 2. Germline CDR1 reads DFQATT; CDR2 reads SNEGSKA (reference sequence). In DNA, the CDR3 is TGCAGTGCTAGAGGACAGGGGAGAGAGACCCAGTACTTC. Translating gives CSARGQGRETQYF.

There are many counts of this clonotype. V and J are TRBV5-1 and TRBJ2-7; D not certain. Trimming removed 0 bases from V and 2 bases from J, with 15 bases in between. Germline CDR1 SGHRS, CDR2 YFSETQ. The CDR3 is 16 residues long. The CDR3 coding sequence is TGCGCCAGCAGCTTGGAGGTCGGGTCTGATACCTACGAGCAGTACTTC. Translating it yields CASSLEVGSDTYEQYF.

This clonotype was picked up many times. The rearrangement uses TRBV29-1 and TRBJ2-7, with 10 bases matching TRBD1. Losses at the gene ends were 6 bases for V and 6 bases for J; bases not matched to a gene: 5. The germline V gene has CDR1 SQVTM and CDR2 ANQGSEA. The CDR3 runs to 12 residues. Here the CDR3 DNA reads TGCAGCGTGGGGACAGGGGCTAGCGAGCAGTACTTC. Its translation is CSVGTGASEQYF.

This clonotype has a handful of counts. V and J are TRBV10-2 and TRBJ1-2; no reliable D call. This CDR3 spans 13 amino acids. The ends were cut back, 2 bases at V and 4 bases at J, with 8 bases in the middle. Germline CDR1 reads WSHSY; CDR2 reads SAAADI. CDR3 sequence: CASSEAPSYGYTF. In nucleotides, the CDR3 is TGCGCCAGCAGTGAGGCCCCGAGCTATGGCTACACCTTC.

This clonotype was observed at least ten times. The chain recombines TRBV7-9 with TRBJ1-4, with D tentatively TRBD1 (5 bases). V dropped 2 bases and J dropped 5 bases, with 12 bases sitting between them. The CDR3 covers 15 residues. Germline lookup yields CDR1 SEHNR and CDR2 FQNEAQ (reference sequence). CDR3 in DNA: TGTGCCAGCAGCTTATCACAGGCTGGGAATGAAAAACTGTTTTTT. It codes for CASSLSQAGNEKLFF.

This clonotype was seen many times. V is TRBV6-5 and J is TRBJ1-2; D ambiguous. V lost 7 bases and J 3 bases, leaving 12 bases between the germline ends. The germline V gene encodes CDR1 MNHEY and CDR2 SVGAGI. The length of the CDR3 is 13 residues. Written as DNA, the CDR3 is TGTGCCAGCACCCTGACTGGGGACTATGGCTACACCTTC. Its translation is CASTLTGDYGYTF.

J is TRBJ2-3 and V is TRBV20-1, with TRBD2 identical over 9 bases. The germline V gene encodes CDR1 DFQATT and CDR2 SNEGSKA (reference sequence). This CDR3 contains 13 residues. The CDR3 region is CKWGAGGADTQYF. DNA of the CDR3: TGCAAATGGGGAGCGGGGGGCGCAGATACGCAGTATTTT.

This clonotype was counted only a few times. The chain combines TRBV12-3 or TRBV12-4 with TRBJ1-1, with TRBD1 matching 7 bases. Trimming at V came to 5 bases and at J to 6 bases, leaving 9 bases not matched to a gene. The CDR3 has 14 residues. The CDR3 here is CASSRNEGASEAFF. In DNA form, the CDR3 reads TGTGCCAGCAGTAGAAATGAGGGGGCTTCTGAAGCTTTCTTT.

This clonotype has at least ten counts. The chain has TRBV29-1 and TRBJ1-2; 7 nucleotides line up with TRBD1. V lost 0 bases to trimming and J lost 3 bases; unmatched junction nucleotides: 7. Germline V lookup: CDR1 SQVTM, CDR2 ANQGSEA. The CDR3 is 15 amino acids. The CDR3 bases are TGCAGCGTTGAAGAGGTGGTCAGGGGGTACTATGGCTACACCTTC. This codes for CSVEEVVRGYYGYTF.

The V call is TRBV5-4, the J call TRBJ2-1; D not resolved. Germline V gene sequence: CDR1 SGHNT, CDR2 YYREEE (reference sequence). Between the trimmed V and J ends, which lost 1 base and 4 bases, there was a span of 24 bases. This CDR3 is built from 19 residues. The chain's CDR3 is CASSLIRIGPPHNYNEQFF. DNA of the CDR3: TGTGCCAGCAGCTTGATTCGTATCGGGCCCCCCCATAATTACAATGAGCAGTTCTTC.

In this sample, this clonotype turned up many times. V gene TRBV13 combines with J gene TRBJ1-1, with D perhaps matching TRBD1 (6 bases). Germline loops: CDR1 PRHDT, CDR2 FYEKMQ (reference sequence). There are 16 residues in the CDR3. Trimming removed 5 bases from V and 3 bases from J, with 19 bases in between. The CDR3 sequence is CASSLAGGGLHTEAFF. DNA of the CDR3: TGTGCCAGCAGCCTAGCGGGGGGCGGGTTGCACACTGAAGCTTTCTTT.